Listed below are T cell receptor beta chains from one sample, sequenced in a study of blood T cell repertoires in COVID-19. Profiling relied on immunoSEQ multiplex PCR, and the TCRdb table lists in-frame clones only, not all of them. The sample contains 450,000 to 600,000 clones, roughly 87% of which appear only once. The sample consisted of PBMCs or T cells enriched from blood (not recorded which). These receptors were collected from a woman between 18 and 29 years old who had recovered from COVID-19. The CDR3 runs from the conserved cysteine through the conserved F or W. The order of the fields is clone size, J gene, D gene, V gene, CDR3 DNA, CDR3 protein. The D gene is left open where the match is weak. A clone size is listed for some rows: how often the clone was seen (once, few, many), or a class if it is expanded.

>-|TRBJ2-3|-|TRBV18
TGTGCCAGCTCACCACGACCAGCGGGTAGCACAGATACGCAGTATTTT
CASSPRPAGSTDTQYF
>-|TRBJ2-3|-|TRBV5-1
TGCGCCAGCAGCGTATTGGGCTGGACGCAGTATTTT
CASSVLGWTQYF
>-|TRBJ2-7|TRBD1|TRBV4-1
TGCGCCAGCAGCCTTACCGGGGACAGGGTCCACGAGCAGTACTTC
CASSLTGDRVHEQYF
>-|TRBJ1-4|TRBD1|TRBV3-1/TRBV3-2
TGTGCCAGCAGTCCGGACCGACAGGGGGCGGAGAAACTGTTTTTT
CASSPDRQGAEKLFF
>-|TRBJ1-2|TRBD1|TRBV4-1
TGCGCCAGCAGCCAACCCCGTCAGGGATGGGACAGCAACTATGGCTACACCTTC
CASSQPRQGWDSNYGYTF
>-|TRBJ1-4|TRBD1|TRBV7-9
TGTGCCAGCAGCTCGCAGGGGGCAGAGAGGGAAAAACTGTTTTTT
CASSSQGAEREKLFF
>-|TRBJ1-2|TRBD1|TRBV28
TGTGCCAGCACCTTGGACAGGGACCCCTATGGCTACACCTTC
CASTLDRDPYGYTF
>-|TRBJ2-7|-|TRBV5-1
TGCGCCAGCAGTATGGAGGGGCCGAACGAGCAGTACTTC
CASSMEGPNEQYF
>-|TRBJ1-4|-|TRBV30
TGTGCCTGGAGGGGGAGGGAGAGGGAAAAACTGTTTTTT
CAWRGREREKLFF
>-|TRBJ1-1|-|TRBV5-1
TGCGCCAGCAGCCCAAAGACAGGCCAGAACACTGAAGCTTTCTTT
CASSPKTGQNTEAFF
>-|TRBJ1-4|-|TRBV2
TGTGCCAGCAGTGGCAGGGGTACTAATGAAAAACTGTTTTTT
CASSGRGTNEKLFF
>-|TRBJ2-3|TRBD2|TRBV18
TGTGCCAGCTCACCGAGAAGCGGGGGGGCGGGAGATACGCAGTATTTT
CASSPRSGGAGDTQYF
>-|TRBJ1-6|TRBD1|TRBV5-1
TGCGCCAGCAGCTTGGAGGGACAGGTCGGGGATCCCCTCCACTTT
CASSLEGQVGDPLHF
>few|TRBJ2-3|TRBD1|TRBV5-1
TGCGCCAGCAGCCGAGGACAGGGGACAGATACGCAGTATTTT
CASSRGQGTDTQYF